This T cell receptor beta chain was recorded in a study of blood T cells in healthy people across ages. Regarding the study as a whole: The long-lived group displayed more naive CD4+ cells, plus higher diversity, than the aged donors did. Significant beta diversity loss was already apparent by age roughly 44, declining roughly linearly.

This clonotype has more than one count but fewer than ten. The antigen is unknown. A J-beta primer mix and a sample-barcoded 5' primer were used in a second PCR of about 6 to 12 cycles. Using its own MiXCR run on the 5' RACE reads, TCRdb lists one record per CDR3 protein. The sample includes about 1.8 million distinct CDR3 sequences, roughly 50% seen only once; the top ten take approximately 2.1%. CDR1 and CDR2 from the germline V gene are SGHRS and YFSETQ. The CDR3 spans 15 residues. Between the trimmed V and J ends, which lost 1 base and 3 bases, there was a span of 11 bases. Sample donors were healthy Caucasian individuals that came from Russia, aged 6 to 90.

J is TRBJ2-1 and V is TRBV5-1, with D perhaps given as TRBD1 or TRBD2 (6 bases each). This receptor was taken from a woman aged 35 to 49 in good health. Sequenced sample: blood. Written as DNA, the CDR3 is TGCGCCAGCAGCTTGTTAGGGGGGAACTACAATGAGCAGTTCTTC. The encoded protein is CASSLLGGNYNEQFF.